Following are 8 T cell receptor beta chains from one sample sequenced in a study of CD8+ T cells in alopecia areata. The treatment was: oral pan-JAK inhibitor, 5-10 mg twice daily. In each case, RNA was isolated and then reverse transcribed into cDNA as the sequencing template. The assay was immunoSEQ multiplex PCR, and TCRdb's table has in-frame clones only and misses some. Counted here are about 42,000 clones, about three fifths occurring once; the ten biggest clones make up 20% to 25%. Here the sequenced sample was CD8+ T cells sorted from blood, taken at week 4, from a patient treated with tofacitinib. These receptors were obtained from a human donor with alopecia areata.

The CDR3 reads CSVGGQGGSGQYF. The CDR3, as DNA: TGCAGCGTTGGGGGGCAGGGTGGAAGCGGGCAGTACTTC. This chain connects TRBV29-1 to TRBJ2-7; D is perhaps TRBD1 (6 bases). Germline CDR1 is SQVTM and CDR2 is ANQGSEA. With 4 bases removed from V and 9 bases from J, the gap between germline ends came to 19 bases. CDR3 length: 13 amino acids.

The rearrangement joins TRBV15 to TRBJ2-5; D call uncertain. Germline assignment: CDR1 LNHNV and CDR2 YYDKDF (reference sequence). The CDR3 is made up of 15 amino acids. Trimming cost V 3 bases and J 5 bases, with 16 bases left between them. CDR3 loop: CATSSSRGVRETQYF. For the CDR3, the DNA is TGTGCCACCAGCAGTTCCCGCGGTGTCCGGGAGACCCAGTACTTC.

CDR3 residues: CASSKGNIQYF. In DNA, the CDR3 is TGTGCCAGTAGTAAGGGAAACATTCAGTACTTC. The chain recombines TRBV19 with TRBJ2-4; D gene unclear. V dropped 4 bases and J dropped 6 bases, with 4 bases sitting between them. CDR1 and CDR2 from the germline V gene are LNHDA and SQIVND (reference sequence). The CDR3 contains 11 residues.

On this clone: The sample holds other DNA sequences that translate to the same CDR3. This chain joins TRBV30 and TRBJ1-1, with 7 positions matching TRBD1. Unmatched junction bases numbered 1, after V lost 2 bases and J lost 4 bases. This CDR3 contains 12 residues. Germline values: CDR1 GTSNPN, CDR2 SVGIG (reference sequence). This chain's CDR3 is CAWSPGGTEAFF. The DNA for the CDR3 is TGTGCCTGGAGTCCAGGGGGCACTGAAGCTTTCTTT.

This clone was found a few times. The rearrangement joins TRBV25-1 to TRBJ2-3, with a possible D match to TRBD2 (6 bases). This CDR3 is built from 15 residues. The V and J ends lost 1 base and 1 base respectively, with 9 bases between them. Germline V CDR1 and CDR2: MGHDK, SYGVNS. The CDR3 bases are TGTGCCAGCAGTGAATGGGGCGGGGGCACAGATACGCAGTATTTT. The encoded protein is CASSEWGGGTDTQYF.

This clone appeared a few times. This chain joins TRBV27 and TRBJ1-1; tentative D call: TRBD1 (6 bases). The length of the CDR3 is 15 residues. From germline, CDR1 is MNHEY and CDR2 SMNVEV (reference sequence). Trimming pared 3 bases from V and 5 bases from J, leaving 16 bases between. The CDR3 coding sequence is TGTGCCAGCAGTTTGGATGCAGGGAGGGGGACTGAAGCTTTCTTT. It translates to CASSLDAGRGTEAFF.

V gene TRBV5-6 combines with J gene TRBJ2-5, with a weak D call TRBD1 (6 bases). This CDR3 comprises 13 residues. Germline V gene data show CDR1 as SGHDT and CDR2 as YYEEEE. V dropped 5 bases and J dropped 5 bases, with 13 bases sitting between them. This chain's CDR3 is CASRVGAGETQYF. DNA of the CDR3: TGTGCCAGCAGGGTGGGGGCAGGGGAGACCCAGTACTTC.

The sample holds one count of this clone. CDR3 sequence (DNA): TGTGCCTGGAGTGCCGGGACAGGGGTCTACGAGCAGTACTTC. Residues: CAWSAGTGVYEQYF. The chain is built from TRBV30 and TRBJ2-7; TRBD1 matches 10 bases. Germline V CDR1 and CDR2: GTSNPN, SVGIG (reference sequence). The CDR3 sequence is 14 residues long. Trimming at V came to 1 base and at J to 3 bases, leaving 3 bases not matched to a gene. The variable domain in full, with the rest retrieved from reference TRBV30 and TRBJ2-7, is SQTIHQWPATLVQPVGSPLSLECTVEGTSNPNLYWYRQAAGRGLQLLFYSVGIGQISSEVPQNLSASRPQDRQFILSSKKLLLSDSGFYLCAWSAGTGVYEQYFGPGTRLTVT.